This TCR beta chain was retrieved from a study of CD8 T cells in Susac syndrome. Between the trimmed V and J ends, which lost 1 base and 3 bases, there was a span of 3 bases. Germline CDR1 and CDR2: SGHVS and FNYEAQ. This CDR3 is built from 13 residues. Reverse transcription of 0.5 to 1 ug RNA was performed with random hexamers. TCRdb itself ran the immunoSEQ multiplex PCR reads through MiXCR, one entry per CDR3 protein. The sample holds more than 250,000 distinct CDR3 sequences, 92% seen once. The chain uses TRBV7-6 and TRBJ2-2; no definite D call. The TCR originated in a human donor with multiple sclerosis. Sequenced: CD4+ T cells from PBMCs. CDR3 nucleotide sequence: TGTGCCAGCAGCTTAGAATACACCGGGGAGCTGTTTTTT. Translation: CASSLEYTGELFF. Filled out from reference TRBV7-6 and TRBJ2-2, the complete variable domain reads GAGVSQSPRYKVTKRGQDVALRCDPISGHVSLYWYRQALGQGPEFLTYFNYEAQQDKSGLPNDRFSAERPEGSISTLTIQRTEQRDSAMYRCASSLEYTGELFFGEGSRLTVL.